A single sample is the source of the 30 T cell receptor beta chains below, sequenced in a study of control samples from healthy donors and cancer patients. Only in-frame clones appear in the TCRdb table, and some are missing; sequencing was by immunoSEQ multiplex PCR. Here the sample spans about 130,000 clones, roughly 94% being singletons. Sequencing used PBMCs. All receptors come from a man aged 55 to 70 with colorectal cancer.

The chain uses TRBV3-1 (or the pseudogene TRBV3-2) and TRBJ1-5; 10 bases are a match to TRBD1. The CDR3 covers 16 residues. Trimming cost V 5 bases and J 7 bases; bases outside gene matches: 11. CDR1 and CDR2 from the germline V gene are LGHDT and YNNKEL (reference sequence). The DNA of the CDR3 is TGTGCCAGCAGCTATTCCGGGACAGGGGACCGCCAGCCCCAGCATTTT. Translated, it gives CASSYSGTGDRQPQHF.

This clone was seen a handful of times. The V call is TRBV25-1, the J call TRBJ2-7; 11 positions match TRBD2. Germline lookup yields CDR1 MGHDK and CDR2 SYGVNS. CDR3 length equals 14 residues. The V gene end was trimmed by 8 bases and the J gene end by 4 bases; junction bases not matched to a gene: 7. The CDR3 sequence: CASARTSGHYEQYF. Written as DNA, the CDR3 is TGTGCCAGCGCCCGGACTAGCGGGCATTACGAGCAGTACTTC.

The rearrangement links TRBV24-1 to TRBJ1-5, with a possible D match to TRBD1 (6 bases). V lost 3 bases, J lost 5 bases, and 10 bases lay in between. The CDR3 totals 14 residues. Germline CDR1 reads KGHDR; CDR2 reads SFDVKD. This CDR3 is CATSDGGQDQPQHF. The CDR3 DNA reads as TGTGCCACCAGTGATGGGGGGCAGGATCAGCCCCAGCATTTT.

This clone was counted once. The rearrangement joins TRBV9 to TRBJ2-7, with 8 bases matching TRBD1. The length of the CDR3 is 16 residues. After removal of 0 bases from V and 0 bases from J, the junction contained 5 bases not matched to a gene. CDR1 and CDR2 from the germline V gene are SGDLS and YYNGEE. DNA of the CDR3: TGTGCCAGCAGCGTAGGGGGACAGGTCAGCTCCTACGAGCAGTACTTC. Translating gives CASSVGGQVSSYEQYF.

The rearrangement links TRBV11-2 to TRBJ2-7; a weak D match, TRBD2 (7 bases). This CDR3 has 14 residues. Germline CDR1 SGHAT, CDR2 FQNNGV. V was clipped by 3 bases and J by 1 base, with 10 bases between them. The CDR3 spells CASSLGGLSYEQYF. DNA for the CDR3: TGTGCCAGCAGCTTGGGGGGGCTGTCCTACGAGCAGTACTTC.

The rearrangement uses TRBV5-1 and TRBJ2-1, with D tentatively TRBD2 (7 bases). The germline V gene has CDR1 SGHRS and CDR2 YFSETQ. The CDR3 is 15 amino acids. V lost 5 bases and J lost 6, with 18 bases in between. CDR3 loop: CASRWGGGPGNEQFF. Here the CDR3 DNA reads TGCGCCAGCAGATGGGGCGGGGGCCCGGGCAATGAGCAGTTCTTC. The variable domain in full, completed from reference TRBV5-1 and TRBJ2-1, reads KAGVTQTPRYLIKTRGQQVTLSCSPISGHRSVSWYQQTPGQGLQFLFEYFSETQRNKGNFPGRFSGRQFSNSRSEMNVSTLELGDSALYLCASRWGGGPGNEQFFGPGTRLTVL.

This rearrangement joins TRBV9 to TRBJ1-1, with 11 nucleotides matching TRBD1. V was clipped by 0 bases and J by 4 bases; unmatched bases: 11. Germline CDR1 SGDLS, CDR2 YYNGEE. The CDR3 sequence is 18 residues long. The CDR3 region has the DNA TGTGCCAGCAGCGTAGGACTTGCTGGGGGGACAGGGGGCACTGAAGCTTTCTTT. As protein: CASSVGLAGGTGGTEAFF.

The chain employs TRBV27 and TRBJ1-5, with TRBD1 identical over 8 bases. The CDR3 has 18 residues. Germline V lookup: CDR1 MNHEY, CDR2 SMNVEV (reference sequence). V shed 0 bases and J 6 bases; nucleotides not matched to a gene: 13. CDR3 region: CASSLSGQGTGGGQPQHF. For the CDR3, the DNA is TGTGCCAGCAGTTTATCCGGACAGGGAACGGGAGGCGGTCAGCCCCAGCATTTT.

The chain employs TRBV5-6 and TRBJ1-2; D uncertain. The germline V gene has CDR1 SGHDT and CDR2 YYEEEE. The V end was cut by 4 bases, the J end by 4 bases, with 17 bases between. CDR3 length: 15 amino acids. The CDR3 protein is CASSPRPGVSYGYTF. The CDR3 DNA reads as TGTGCCAGCAGCCCCAGACCCGGGGTATCCTATGGCTACACCTTC.

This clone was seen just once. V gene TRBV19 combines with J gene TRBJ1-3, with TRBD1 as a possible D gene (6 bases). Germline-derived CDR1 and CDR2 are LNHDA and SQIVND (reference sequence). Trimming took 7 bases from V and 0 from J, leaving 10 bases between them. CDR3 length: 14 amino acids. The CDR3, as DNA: TGTGCCAGTACCACAGGGACCTCTGGAAACACCATATATTTT. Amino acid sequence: CASTTGTSGNTIYF.

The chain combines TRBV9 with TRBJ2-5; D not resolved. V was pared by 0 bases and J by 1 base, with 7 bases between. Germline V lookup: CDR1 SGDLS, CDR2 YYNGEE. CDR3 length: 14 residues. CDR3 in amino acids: CASSVDRLQETQYF. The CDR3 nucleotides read TGTGCCAGCAGCGTAGATCGTCTCCAAGAGACCCAGTACTTC. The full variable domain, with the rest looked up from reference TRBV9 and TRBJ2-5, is DSGVTQTPKHLITATGQRVTLRCSPRSGDLSVYWYQQSLDQGLQFLIQYYNGEERAKGNILERFSAQQFPDLHSELNLSSLELGDSALYFCASSVDRLQETQYFGPGTRLLVL.

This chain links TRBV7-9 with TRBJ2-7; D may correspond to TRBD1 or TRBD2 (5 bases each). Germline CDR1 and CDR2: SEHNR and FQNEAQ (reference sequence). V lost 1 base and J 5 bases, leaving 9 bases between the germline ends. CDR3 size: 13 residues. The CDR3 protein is CASSLGGVDEQYF. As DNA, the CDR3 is TGTGCCAGCAGCTTAGGAGGGGTCGACGAGCAGTACTTC.

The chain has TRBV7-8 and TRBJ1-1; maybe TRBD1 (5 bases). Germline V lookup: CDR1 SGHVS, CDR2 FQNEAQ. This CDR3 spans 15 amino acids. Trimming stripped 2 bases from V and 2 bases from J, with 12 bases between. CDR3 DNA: TGTGCCAGCAGCTTAATGACAGAAATTAACACTGAAGCTTTCTTT. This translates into CASSLMTEINTEAFF.

The CDR3 reads CASSRGGGYTEAFF. The DNA for the CDR3 is TGTGCCAGCTCCCGGGGGGGAGGTTATACTGAAGCTTTCTTT. The gene calls are TRBV18 and TRBJ1-1, with a possible D match to TRBD1 (5 bases). The CDR3 sequence is 14 residues long. Germline V gene data show CDR1 as KGHSH and CDR2 as LQKENI. Trimming removed 6 bases from V and 5 bases from J, with 16 bases in between. Together with reference TRBV18 and TRBJ1-1, the CDR3 gives the full variable domain: NAGVMQNPRHLVRRRGQEARLRCSPMKGHSHVYWYRQLPEEGLKFMVYLQKENIIDESGMPKERFSAEFPKEGPSILRIQQVVRGDSAAYFCASSRGGGYTEAFFGQGTRLTVV.

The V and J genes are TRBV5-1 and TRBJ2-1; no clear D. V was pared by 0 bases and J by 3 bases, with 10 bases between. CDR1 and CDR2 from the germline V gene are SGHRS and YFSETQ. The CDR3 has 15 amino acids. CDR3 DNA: TGCGCCAGCAGCTTGGAGGCACCATTCTACAATGAGCAGTTCTTC. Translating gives CASSLEAPFYNEQFF.

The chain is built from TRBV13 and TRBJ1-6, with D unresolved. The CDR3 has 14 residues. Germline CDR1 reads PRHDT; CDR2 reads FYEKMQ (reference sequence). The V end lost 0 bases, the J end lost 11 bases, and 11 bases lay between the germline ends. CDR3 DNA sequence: TGTGCCAGCAGCTTAGGACGGAGGGCAGCACCCCTCCACTTT. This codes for CASSLGRRAAPLHF.

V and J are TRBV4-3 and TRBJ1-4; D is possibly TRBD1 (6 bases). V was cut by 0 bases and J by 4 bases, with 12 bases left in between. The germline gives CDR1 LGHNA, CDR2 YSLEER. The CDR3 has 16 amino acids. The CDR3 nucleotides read TGCGCCAGCAGCCAAGATTCCGGGGGGCATAATGAAAAACTGTTTTTT. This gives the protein CASSQDSGGHNEKLFF.

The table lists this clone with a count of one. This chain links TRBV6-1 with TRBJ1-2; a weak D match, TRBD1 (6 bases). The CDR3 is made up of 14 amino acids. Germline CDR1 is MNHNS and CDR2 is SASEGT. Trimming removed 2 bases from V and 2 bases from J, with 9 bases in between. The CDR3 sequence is CASSEQGLNYGYTF. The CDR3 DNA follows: TGTGCCAGCAGTGAACAGGGGTTGAACTATGGCTACACCTTC.

CDR3 amino acids: CASSYSNNRGTSTQYF. The DNA of the CDR3 is TGTGCCAGCAGTTACTCGAACAACAGGGGCACCAGTACGCAGTATTTT. This chain joins TRBV6-5 and TRBJ2-3; 7 bases are a match to TRBD1. Per germline, CDR1 MNHEY and CDR2 SVGAGI. The CDR3 has 16 residues. The junction had 11 bases not matched to a gene; V was cut back by 0 bases and J by 8 bases.

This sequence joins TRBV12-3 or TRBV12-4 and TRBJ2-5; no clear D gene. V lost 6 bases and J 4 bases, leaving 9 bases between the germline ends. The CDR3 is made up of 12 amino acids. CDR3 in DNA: TGTGCCAGCAGCAGTCTTCGAGAGACCCAGTACTTC. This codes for CASSSLRETQYF.

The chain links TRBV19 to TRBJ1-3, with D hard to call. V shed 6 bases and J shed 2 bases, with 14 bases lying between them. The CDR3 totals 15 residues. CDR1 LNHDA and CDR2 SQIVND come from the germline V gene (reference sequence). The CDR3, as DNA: TGTGCCAGTAGCCCTATCAGTGGGGCTGGAAACACCATATATTTT. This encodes CASSPISGAGNTIYF.

The CDR3 reads CATSDLSGGAHTGELFF. CDR3 bases: TGTGCCACCAGTGATTTGAGCGGGGGGGCGCACACCGGGGAGCTGTTTTTT. The J gene is TRBJ2-2, the V gene TRBV24-1, with 10 bases fitting TRBD2. Germline CDR1 KGHDR, CDR2 SFDVKD. The CDR3 extends over 17 amino acids. Trimming removed 0 bases from V and 3 bases from J; junction bases left unmatched: 3.

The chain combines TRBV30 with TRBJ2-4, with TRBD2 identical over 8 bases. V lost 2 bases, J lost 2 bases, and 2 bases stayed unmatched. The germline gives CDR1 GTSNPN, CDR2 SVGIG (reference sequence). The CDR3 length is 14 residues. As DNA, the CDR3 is TGTGCCTGGAGTACGGGGGGGACCAAAAACATTCAGTACTTC. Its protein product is CAWSTGGTKNIQYF.

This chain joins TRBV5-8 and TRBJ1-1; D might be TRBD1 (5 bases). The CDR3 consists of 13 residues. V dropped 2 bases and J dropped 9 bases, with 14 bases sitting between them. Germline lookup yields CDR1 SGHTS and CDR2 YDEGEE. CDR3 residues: CASSLGRAQKAFF. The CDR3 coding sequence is TGTGCCAGCAGCTTAGGCAGGGCGCAGAAAGCTTTCTTT.

The DNA of the CDR3 is TGCGCCAGCAGCCAATTGGGGGCTGAGGCAGATACGCAGTATTTT. It translates to CASSQLGAEADTQYF. The chain is built from TRBV4-3 and TRBJ2-3, with D maybe TRBD1 (6 bases). V was pared by 2 bases and J by 4 bases, with 13 bases between. Germline V CDR1 and CDR2: LGHNA, YSLEER. CDR3 size: 15 residues.

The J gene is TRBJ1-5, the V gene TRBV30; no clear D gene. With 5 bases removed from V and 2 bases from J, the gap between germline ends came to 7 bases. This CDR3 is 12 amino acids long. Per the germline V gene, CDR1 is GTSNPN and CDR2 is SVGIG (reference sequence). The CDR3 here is CAWGLGNQPQHF. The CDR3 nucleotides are TGTGCCTGGGGGCTTGGCAATCAGCCCCAGCATTTT. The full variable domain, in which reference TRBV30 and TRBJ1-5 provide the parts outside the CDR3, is SQTIHQWPATLVQPVGSPLSLECTVEGTSNPNLYWYRQAAGRGLQLLFYSVGIGQISSEVPQNLSASRPQDRQFILSSKKLLLSDSGFYLCAWGLGNQPQHFGDGTRLSIL.

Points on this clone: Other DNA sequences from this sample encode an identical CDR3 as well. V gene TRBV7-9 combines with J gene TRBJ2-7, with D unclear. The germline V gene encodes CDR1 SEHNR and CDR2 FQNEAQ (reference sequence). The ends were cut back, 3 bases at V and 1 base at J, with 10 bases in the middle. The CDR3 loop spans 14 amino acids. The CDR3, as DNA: TGTGCCAGCAGCTTTTCCGCTAGTTCCTACGAGCAGTACTTC. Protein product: CASSFSASSYEQYF.

The DNA for the CDR3 is TGTGCCACCAGTGGCCCGGACAGGGGCTATGGCTACACCTTC. Translation: CATSGPDRGYGYTF. The rearrangement uses TRBV24-1 and TRBJ1-2, with 9 bases lining up with TRBD1. Germline-derived CDR1 and CDR2 are KGHDR and SFDVKD. Trimming removed 5 bases from V and 4 bases from J; junction bases left unmatched: 4. The CDR3 is 14 amino acids.

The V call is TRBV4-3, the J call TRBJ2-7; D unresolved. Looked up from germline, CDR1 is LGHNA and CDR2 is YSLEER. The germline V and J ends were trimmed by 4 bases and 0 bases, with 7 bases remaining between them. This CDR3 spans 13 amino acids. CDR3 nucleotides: TGCGCCAGCAGCCTAGATCCCTCCTACGAGCAGTACTTC. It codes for CASSLDPSYEQYF.

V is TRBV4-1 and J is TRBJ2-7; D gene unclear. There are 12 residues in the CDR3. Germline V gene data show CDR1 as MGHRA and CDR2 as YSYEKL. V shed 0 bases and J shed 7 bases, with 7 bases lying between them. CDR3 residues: CASSQEVGEQYF. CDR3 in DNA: TGCGCCAGCAGCCAAGAAGTGGGTGAGCAGTACTTC.